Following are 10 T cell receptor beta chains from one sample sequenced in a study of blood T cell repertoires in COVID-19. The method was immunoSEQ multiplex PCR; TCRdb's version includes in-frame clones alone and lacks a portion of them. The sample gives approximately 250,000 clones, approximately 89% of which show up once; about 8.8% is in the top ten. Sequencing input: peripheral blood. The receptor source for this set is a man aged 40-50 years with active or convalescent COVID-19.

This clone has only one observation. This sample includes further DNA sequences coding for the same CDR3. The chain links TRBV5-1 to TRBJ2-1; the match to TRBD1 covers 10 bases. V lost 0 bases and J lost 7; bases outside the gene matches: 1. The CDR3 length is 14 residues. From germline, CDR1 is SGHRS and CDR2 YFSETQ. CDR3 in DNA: TGCGCCAGCAGCTTGGGGACAGGGGGAAATGAGCAGTTCTTC. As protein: CASSLGTGGNEQFF.

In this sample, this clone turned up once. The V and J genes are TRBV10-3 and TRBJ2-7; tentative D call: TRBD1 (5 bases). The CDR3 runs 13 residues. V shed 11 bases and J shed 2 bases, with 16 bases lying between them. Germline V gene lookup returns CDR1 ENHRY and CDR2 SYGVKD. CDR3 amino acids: CASRADNTYEQYF. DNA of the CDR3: TGTGCCTCCCGGGCGGACAACACCTACGAGCAGTACTTC.

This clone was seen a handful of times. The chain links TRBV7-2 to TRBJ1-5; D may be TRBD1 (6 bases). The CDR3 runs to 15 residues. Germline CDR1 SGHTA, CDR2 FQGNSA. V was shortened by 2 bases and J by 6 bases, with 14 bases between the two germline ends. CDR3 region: CASSLIGGETQPQHF. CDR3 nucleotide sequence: TGTGCCAGCAGCTTAATAGGGGGGGAAACTCAGCCCCAGCATTTT.

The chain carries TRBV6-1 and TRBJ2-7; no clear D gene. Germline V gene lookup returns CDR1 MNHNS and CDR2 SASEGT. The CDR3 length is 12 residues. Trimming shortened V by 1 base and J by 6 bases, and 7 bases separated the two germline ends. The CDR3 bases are TGTGCCAGCAGTGAAGGAGTTATCGAGCAGTACTTC. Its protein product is CASSEGVIEQYF.

The CDR3 loop is CASSIEHGTAYNSPLHF. The CDR3 DNA reads TGTGCCAGTAGTATAGAGCACGGGACAGCCTATAATTCACCCCTCCACTTT. V gene TRBV19 combines with J gene TRBJ1-6; 7 bases align to TRBD1. Germline lookup yields CDR1 LNHDA and CDR2 SQIVND (reference sequence). After removal of 0 bases from V and 2 bases from J, the junction contained 4 bases not matched to a gene. The CDR3 has 17 residues.

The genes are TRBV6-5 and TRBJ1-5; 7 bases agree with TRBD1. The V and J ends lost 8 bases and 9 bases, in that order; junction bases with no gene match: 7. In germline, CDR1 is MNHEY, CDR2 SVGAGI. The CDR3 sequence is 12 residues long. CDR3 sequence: CASGTGVVPQHF. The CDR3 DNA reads TGTGCCAGCGGCACAGGGGTTGTGCCCCAGCATTTT.

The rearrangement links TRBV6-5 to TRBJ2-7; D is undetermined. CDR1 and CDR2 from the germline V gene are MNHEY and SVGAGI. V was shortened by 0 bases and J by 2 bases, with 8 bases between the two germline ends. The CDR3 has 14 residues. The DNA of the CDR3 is TGTGCCAGCAGTTACTCGCCAGAAGCCTACGAGCAGTACTTC. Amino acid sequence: CASSYSPEAYEQYF.

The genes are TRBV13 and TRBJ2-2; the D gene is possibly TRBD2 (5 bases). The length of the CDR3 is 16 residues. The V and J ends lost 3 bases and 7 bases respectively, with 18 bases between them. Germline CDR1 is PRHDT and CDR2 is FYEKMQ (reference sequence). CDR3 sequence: CASSLGVGEGGGELFF. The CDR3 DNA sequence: TGTGCCAGCAGCTTGGGCGTCGGGGAAGGAGGCGGGGAGCTGTTTTTT.

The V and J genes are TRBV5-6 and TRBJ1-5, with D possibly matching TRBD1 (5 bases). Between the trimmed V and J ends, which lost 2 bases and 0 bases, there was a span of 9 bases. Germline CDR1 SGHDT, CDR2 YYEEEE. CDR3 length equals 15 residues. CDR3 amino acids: CASSFQGYSNQPQHF. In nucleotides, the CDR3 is TGTGCCAGCAGCTTCCAGGGTTATAGCAATCAGCCCCAGCATTTT.

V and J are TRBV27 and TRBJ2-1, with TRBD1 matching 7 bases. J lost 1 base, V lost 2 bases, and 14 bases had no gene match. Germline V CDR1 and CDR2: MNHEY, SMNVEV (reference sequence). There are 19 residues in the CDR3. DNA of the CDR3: TGTGCCAGCAGTTTAATGGTTACAGGGGCATTCCCTTCCTACAATGAGCAGTTCTTC. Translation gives CASSLMVTGAFPSYNEQFF.